A single sample gave rise to the 22 T cell receptor beta chains below, sequenced in a study of blood T cells in healthy people across ages. Using a J-beta primer mix together with a sample-barcoded 5' primer, a second PCR was run for roughly 7 to 11 cycles. MiXCR, run by TCRdb on the 5' RACE reads, gives a single entry per CDR3 protein. This sample has fewer than 800,000 distinct CDR3 sequences, with around 20% found just once. The specimen was blood. These TCRs come from a man between 65 and 85 years old in good health.

The gene calls are TRBV20-1 and TRBJ2-5; TRBD2 aligns across 14 bases. Losses at the gene ends were 7 bases for V and 5 bases for J; bases not matched to a gene: 12. Germline CDR1 and CDR2: DFQATT and SNEGSKA (reference sequence). CDR3 length equals 16 residues. The chain's CDR3 is CSVSGTSGSSRETQYF. Here the CDR3 DNA reads TGCAGTGTTTCCGGGACTAGCGGGAGTAGTAGGGAGACCCAGTACTTC.

The chain combines TRBV3-1 with TRBJ2-2; D is undetermined. CDR3 length: 14 amino acids. The V end lost 6 bases, the J end lost 5 bases, and 13 bases lay between the germline ends. Germline CDR1 reads LGHDT; CDR2 reads YNNKEL (reference sequence). CDR3 loop: CASRGPLETGELFF. As DNA, the CDR3 is TGTGCCAGCAGAGGACCGCTGGAAACCGGGGAGCTGTTTTTT.

The sample holds a few counts of this clonotype. The chain has TRBV5-1 and TRBJ2-7; D is unclear. V gave up 0 bases and J gave up 5 bases, with 6 bases separating them. The V gene's germline CDR1 is SGHRS and CDR2 YFSETQ. The CDR3 contains 12 residues. CDR3 in DNA: TGCGCCAGCAGCTTGGGCTGGGACGAGCAGTACTTC. The encoded protein is CASSLGWDEQYF.

This clonotype was counted a single time. The V call is TRBV5-1, the J call TRBJ2-4; D unresolved. The CDR3 runs to 14 residues. Per the germline V gene, CDR1 is SGHRS and CDR2 is YFSETQ. Trimming left V 0 bases short and J 4 bases short, with 8 bases between. The CDR3 loop reads CASSLASGKNIQYF. CDR3 coding DNA: TGCGCCAGCAGCTTGGCCTCTGGAAAAAACATTCAGTACTTC.

This clonotype came up a few times. The V call is TRBV27, the J call TRBJ2-5, with D perhaps TRBD1 (6 bases). The last part of the DNA fits TRBJ2-1 better; the J call may be wrong. This CDR3 spans 14 amino acids. Germline V gene lookup returns CDR1 MNHEY and CDR2 SMNVEV (reference sequence). CDR3 region: CASGVGQPYNEQFF. The DNA for the CDR3 is TGTGCCAGCGGTGTTGGACAGCCATACAATGAGCAGTTCTTC.

This clonotype has more than one count but fewer than ten. V usage is TRBV7-9 and J usage is TRBJ1-1; 7 nucleotides match TRBD1. The CDR3 extends over 14 amino acids. Looked up from germline, CDR1 is SEHNR and CDR2 is FQNEAQ (reference sequence). V trimming: 6 bases; J trimming: 4 bases; junction bases outside the gene matches: 8. CDR3 protein: CASSPSGGVTEAFF. The CDR3 DNA sequence: TGTGCCAGCAGTCCCTCAGGGGGTGTCACTGAAGCTTTCTTT.

The chain combines TRBV28 with TRBJ2-4; D may be TRBD1 (5 bases). V lost 4 bases, J lost 0 bases, and 13 bases lay in between. Germline V CDR1 and CDR2: MDHEN, SYDVKM. CDR3 length equals 16 residues. The CDR3 region is CASSSDSLLAKNIQYF. As DNA, the CDR3 is TGTGCCAGCAGTTCAGACAGTTTACTAGCCAAAAACATTCAGTACTTC.

The J gene is TRBJ2-3, the V gene TRBV7-2, with D possibly matching TRBD2 (6 bases). Germline V gene lookup returns CDR1 SGHTA and CDR2 FQGNSA. The V end lost 3 bases, the J end lost 5 bases, and 18 bases lay between the germline ends. The CDR3 contains 16 residues. The CDR3 nucleotides are TGTGCCAGCAGCTTGAGTAGCGGAACTGGGAGAGATACGCAGTATTTT. It codes for CASSLSSGTGRDTQYF.

This rearrangement joins TRBV27 to TRBJ1-5; 7 bases align to TRBD1. The V gene's germline CDR1 is MNHEY and CDR2 SMNVEV (reference sequence). V shed 7 bases, J shed 7 bases, and the junction held 7 bases outside the gene matches. The length of the CDR3 is 13 residues. In nucleotides, the CDR3 is TGTGCCAGCAAAGGGGGCAAAGGGCAGCCCCAGCATTTT. This sequence encodes CASKGGKGQPQHF.

This clonotype was recorded a few times. The V call is TRBV7-6, the J call TRBJ2-2; TRBD2 matches at 7 bases. V lost 0 bases and J lost 4; bases outside the gene matches: 11. Looked up from germline, CDR1 is SGHVS and CDR2 is FNYEAQ. This CDR3 comprises 18 residues. Written as DNA, the CDR3 is TGTGCCAGCAGCTTAGCACTAGCGAACCCTTGGGGCACCGGGGAGCTGTTTTTT. Translation: CASSLALANPWGTGELFF.

The chain is built from TRBV6-2 or TRBV6-3 and TRBJ2-5; a weak D match, TRBD2 (6 bases). Trimming stripped 10 bases from V and 1 base from J, with 10 bases between. The CDR3 covers 12 residues. Looked up from germline, CDR1 is MNHEY and CDR2 is SVGEGT. The CDR3 spells CATGLLQETQYF. The CDR3 region has the DNA TGTGCCACGGGACTCCTCCAAGAGACCCAGTACTTC.

This clonotype was counted between two and nine times. The chain carries TRBV5-5 and TRBJ2-4, with a possible D match to TRBD1 (8 bases). Between the trimmed V and J ends, which lost 3 bases and 7 bases, there was a span of 17 bases. The CDR3 length is 15 residues. Germline CDR1 and CDR2: SGHKS and YYEKEE (reference sequence). The CDR3 reads CASSSTGGDRNIQYF. CDR3 coding DNA: TGTGCCAGCAGCTCTACAGGGGGGGATAGGAACATTCAGTACTTC.

The chain combines TRBV13 with TRBJ2-1, with TRBD2 identical over 12 bases. The ends lost 5 bases at V and 9 bases at J; junction bases unmatched: 5. The CDR3 covers 14 residues. Germline-derived CDR1 and CDR2 are PRHDT and FYEKMQ (reference sequence). The CDR3 DNA reads as TGTGCCAGCAGCGTGACTAGCGGGAGTGTTGAGCAGTTCTTC. Its protein product is CASSVTSGSVEQFF.

This clonotype has a handful of counts. This may be a read error: a much more frequent sequence differs by one nucleotide. The chain recombines TRBV5-1 with TRBJ2-5; D is unresolved. This CDR3 is 14 amino acids long. Germline V gives CDR1 SGHRS, CDR2 YFSETQ. The V end lost 4 bases, the J end lost 13 bases, and 23 bases lay between the germline ends. The CDR3 region is CASSPVGQFYERYF. The CDR3 nucleotides read TGCGCCAGCAGCCCCGTCGGGCAGTTCTACGAGCGGTACTTC.

Only a few counts were recorded for this clonotype. The chain combines TRBV4-3 with TRBJ2-1, with 10 bases matching TRBD1. CDR1 is LGHNA and CDR2 is YSLEER in the germline V gene. V lost 0 bases to trimming and J lost 9 bases; unmatched junction nucleotides: 17. The CDR3 totals 19 residues. The CDR3 DNA reads TGCGCCAGCAGCCAAGACGATGACAGGGGGCTCCATTATCCAGTTGAGCAGTTCTTC. Its protein product is CASSQDDDRGLHYPVEQFF.

This clonotype has just a few counts. This rearrangement joins TRBV2 to TRBJ2-5, with D possibly TRBD1 on 8 matching bases. The CDR3 extends over 19 amino acids. Germline V CDR1 and CDR2: SNHLY, FYNNEI. V lost 7 bases to trimming and J lost 11 bases, with 38 bases between them. CDR3 loop: CASKGRTGIRYAKSGEQYF. The DNA of the CDR3 is TGTGCCAGCAAAGGGAGGACAGGGATACGTTACGCTAAGAGCGGGGAGCAGTACTTC.

This clonotype appeared a few times. The chain combines TRBV28 with TRBJ2-1; TRBD2 agrees at 11 bases. The J call may be wrong; the DNA end is better matched by TRBJ2-7. Germline CDR1 is MDHEN and CDR2 is SYDVKM. The CDR3 loop spans 15 amino acids. The CDR3 bases are TGTGCCAGCAGTTTTCAGGGTAGCGGGAGGGAAAAGCAGTACTTC. It codes for CASSFQGSGREKQYF.

This chain links TRBV5-1 with TRBJ2-7; D gene unclear. Germline CDR1 reads SGHRS; CDR2 reads YFSETQ. Trimming cost V 1 base and J 5 bases, with 13 bases left between them. This CDR3 contains 14 residues. In nucleotides, the CDR3 is TGCGCCAGCAGCTTGTTGGACCTCCGGGACGAGCAGTACTTC. Translation: CASSLLDLRDEQYF.

The V and J genes are TRBV27 and TRBJ2-5, with 15 bases aligning to TRBD2. V was clipped by 9 bases and J by 7 bases; unmatched bases: 6. The CDR3 has 14 amino acids. The germline CDR1 and CDR2 sequences are MNHEY and SMNVEV (reference sequence). In DNA form, the CDR3 reads TGTGCCAGTGGACTAGCGGGAGGGTATGGGACCCAGTACTTC. This sequence encodes CASGLAGGYGTQYF.

This clonotype turned up a few times. The chain couples TRBV24-1 to TRBJ2-5; maybe TRBD2 (6 bases). Trimming removed 7 bases from V and 7 bases from J, with 12 bases in between. CDR1 and CDR2 from the germline V gene are KGHDR and SFDVKD. The CDR3 runs 12 residues. The CDR3 DNA is TGTGCCACCAGCGAACCCGGGGGGACCCAGTACTTC. This codes for CATSEPGGTQYF.

This clonotype came up a few times. The rearrangement joins TRBV29-1 to TRBJ1-4; D is unclear. The germline V gene encodes CDR1 SQVTM and CDR2 ANQGSEA. The CDR3 is 14 residues long. V dropped 1 base and J dropped 5 bases, with 11 bases sitting between them. The CDR3 is CSVEGDSQNEKLFF. For the CDR3, the DNA is TGCAGCGTTGAAGGCGATTCCCAGAATGAAAAACTGTTTTTT.

The chain employs TRBV6-6 and TRBJ2-5, with 7 bases matching TRBD2. The better agreement between TRBJ2-1 and the DNA end casts doubt on the J call. In germline, CDR1 is MNHNY, CDR2 SVGAGI (reference sequence). CDR3 length: 15 residues. The CDR3 DNA sequence: TGTGCCAGCAGTTACTCGTCTAGCGGCTACAATGAGCAGTTCTTC. Amino acid sequence: CASSYSSSGYNEQFF.